The 20 T cell receptor beta chains in this list originate from one sample, sequenced in a study of T-cell memory formation after mild COVID-19. TCRdb re-called the 5' RACE reads with MiXCR, one entry per CDR3 protein. The sample records about 450,000 distinct CDR3 sequences, under 25% being singletons. The material sequenced was PBMCs or a T cell subset sorted from them (not recorded which). These receptors were collected from an adult woman who had mild COVID-19 (a few samples of this study predate the infection). Cell type and time point are not known.

In its sample, this clonotype was seen a few times. The V gene is TRBV7-2, the J gene TRBJ2-4, with TRBD2 as a possible D gene (6 bases). The CDR3 is 17 amino acids. V lost 1 base and J 0 bases, leaving 13 bases between the germline ends. CDR1 and CDR2 from the germline V gene are SGHTA and FQGNSA. CDR3 sequence: CASSLVPGTLAKNIQYF. In nucleotides, the CDR3 is TGTGCCAGCAGCTTAGTCCCAGGGACTTTAGCCAAAAACATTCAGTACTTC.

CDR3 bases: TGTGCCAGCAGCCAGCTCAACCCCCTCCCGACAGATACGCAGTATTTT. It translates to CASSQLNPLPTDTQYF. This rearrangement joins TRBV27 to TRBJ2-3; unclear D gene. CDR1 and CDR2 from the germline V gene are MNHEY and SMNVEV (reference sequence). Trimming stripped 6 bases from V and 3 bases from J, with 19 bases between. The CDR3 spans 16 residues.

The table lists this clonotype with a few counts. The V and J genes are TRBV20-1 and TRBJ1-2; 10 nucleotides align to TRBD1. CDR1 and CDR2 from the germline V gene are DFQATT and SNEGSKA (reference sequence). The CDR3 is 16 amino acids. After removal of 3 bases from V and 4 bases from J, the junction contained 11 bases not matched to a gene. The CDR3 spells CSASHAGTGVSYGYTF. The CDR3 bases are TGCAGTGCTAGTCACGCCGGGACAGGGGTATCCTATGGCTACACCTTC.

This clonotype was observed a few times. The chain uses TRBV5-1 and TRBJ1-2; 8 bases match TRBD1. J lost 8 bases, V lost 1 base, and 16 bases had no gene match. The CDR3 length is 17 residues. The V gene's germline CDR1 is SGHRS and CDR2 YFSETQ. The CDR3: CASSLTPGQGALVGYTF. The CDR3 nucleotides read TGCGCCAGCAGCTTGACTCCCGGACAGGGCGCTTTAGTGGGCTACACCTTC.

This CDR3 is CASSYEGGGNEKLFF. DNA of the CDR3: TGTGCCAGCAGCTACGAAGGGGGAGGGAATGAAAAACTGTTTTTT. The chain has TRBV6-6 and TRBJ1-4; a possible D gene is TRBD1 (6 bases). The CDR3 has 15 amino acids. V lost 6 bases and J 5 bases, leaving 16 bases between the germline ends. Germline V gene lookup returns CDR1 MNHNY and CDR2 SVGAGI (reference sequence).

V usage is TRBV4-3 and J usage is TRBJ1-2; TRBD1 might be the D (5 bases). CDR3 length: 14 residues. V was trimmed by 4 bases and J by 3 bases, leaving 12 bases between them. From germline, CDR1 is LGHNA and CDR2 YSLEER. CDR3 in DNA: TGCGCCAGCAGCCTCGCCGGGGCGGACTATGGCTACACCTTC. This gives the protein CASSLAGADYGYTF.

This clonotype has a handful of counts. This chain uses TRBV7-2 with TRBJ2-7; 8 nucleotides line up with TRBD2. In germline, CDR1 is SGHTA, CDR2 FQGNSA. CDR3 size: 15 residues. V shed 2 bases and J 3 bases; nucleotides not matched to a gene: 6. CDR3 amino acids: CASSLSSGTIYEQYF. The CDR3 coding sequence is TGTGCCAGCAGCTTAAGTAGCGGGACTATCTACGAGCAGTACTTC.

CDR3 bases: TGTGCCAGCAGTCCGGACAGGCGGAGCAGCGAGCAGTACTTC. As protein: CASSPDRRSSEQYF. The V call is TRBV12-3 or TRBV12-4, the J call TRBJ2-7, with 7 bases that match TRBD1. The CDR3 contains 14 residues. The ends lost 5 bases at V and 6 bases at J; junction bases unmatched: 10.

The rearrangement uses TRBV20-1 and TRBJ1-4; perhaps TRBD1 as D (6 bases). Trimming pared 3 bases from V and 0 bases from J, leaving 11 bases between. The CDR3 has 15 amino acids. Germline V gives CDR1 DFQATT, CDR2 SNEGSKA (reference sequence). DNA for the CDR3: TGCAGTGCTAGGGGGGCTCCCCCAACTAATGAAAAACTGTTTTTT. It codes for CSARGAPPTNEKLFF.

The gene calls are TRBV7-6 and TRBJ1-1, with 12 bases identical to TRBD1. Germline V gene data show CDR1 as SGHVS and CDR2 as FNYEAQ. CDR3 length: 18 amino acids. With V trimmed by 4 bases and J by 5 bases, 14 bases remained unmatched. The CDR3 DNA sequence: TGTGCCAGCAGCTCCTGGAGAGGGACAGGGGGCGAAGGAACTGAAGCTTTCTTT. This codes for CASSSWRGTGGEGTEAFF.

V usage is TRBV7-8 and J usage is TRBJ2-2, with 10 bases that match TRBD2. The germline V gene encodes CDR1 SGHVS and CDR2 FQNEAQ. V lost 4 bases, J lost 6 bases, and 2 bases stayed unmatched. This CDR3 region has 14 residues. The CDR3 region is CASSYGTSAGELFF. The CDR3 nucleotides read TGTGCCAGCAGCTACGGGACTAGCGCCGGGGAGCTGTTTTTT.

This rearrangement joins TRBV19 to TRBJ2-4; D is perhaps TRBD2 (6 bases). CDR3 length equals 16 residues. The germline gives CDR1 LNHDA, CDR2 SQIVND (reference sequence). V was trimmed by 3 bases and J by 1 base, leaving 13 bases between them. CDR3 coding DNA: TGTGCCAGTAGTATGGAGGGTATATTGGCCAAAAACATTCAGTACTTC. Its protein is CASSMEGILAKNIQYF.

The chain couples TRBV5-5 to TRBJ2-7; TRBD1 matches 8 bases. J was trimmed by 3 bases and V by 3 bases; bases with no gene match: 11. The CDR3 is 16 residues long. CDR1 and CDR2 (germline): SGHKS, YYEKEE (reference sequence). In nucleotides, the CDR3 is TGTGCCAGCAGCTCAAATTTCGGACAGGGTAGCTACGAGCAGTACTTC. It yields the protein CASSSNFGQGSYEQYF. Supplemented by reference TRBV5-5 and TRBJ2-7, the full variable domain reads DAGVTQSPTHLIKTRGQQVTLRCSPISGHKSVSWYQQVLGQGPQFIFQYYEKEERGRGNFPDRFSARQFPNYSSELNVNALLLGDSALYLCASSSNFGQGSYEQYFGPGTRLTVT.

The chain joins TRBV20-1 to TRBJ1-1; perhaps TRBD1 as D (5 bases). Germline-derived CDR1 and CDR2 are DFQATT and SNEGSKA (reference sequence). Deletions cut 0 bases from V and 0 bases from J, with 11 bases between. The CDR3 runs to 15 residues. CDR3: CSARDVGALNTEAFF. The CDR3 region has the DNA TGCAGTGCTAGAGATGTCGGGGCTCTGAACACTGAAGCTTTCTTT.

This clonotype was counted only a few times. The V gene is TRBV15, the J gene TRBJ1-5; D is unclear. The V gene's germline CDR1 is LNHNV and CDR2 YYDKDF (reference sequence). Trimming pared 0 bases from V and 6 bases from J, leaving 6 bases between. The CDR3 totals 13 residues. This CDR3 reads CATSRDEGQPQHF. CDR3 bases: TGTGCCACCAGCAGAGATGAGGGTCAGCCCCAGCATTTT.

This chain uses TRBV9 with TRBJ2-2; D is unresolved. The V gene's germline CDR1 is SGDLS and CDR2 YYNGEE. The length of the CDR3 is 14 residues. Trimming removed 3 bases at V and 0 bases at J, with 6 bases between. This CDR3 is CASSASSNTGELFF. Here the CDR3 DNA reads TGTGCCAGCAGCGCGAGTTCGAACACCGGGGAGCTGTTTTTT. Supplemented by reference TRBV9 and TRBJ2-2, the full variable domain reads DSGVTQTPKHLITATGQRVTLRCSPRSGDLSVYWYQQSLDQGLQFLIQYYNGEERAKGNILERFSAQQFPDLHSELNLSSLELGDSALYFCASSASSNTGELFFGEGSRLTVL.

This sequence joins TRBV7-9 and TRBJ2-7; no definite D call. CDR1 is SEHNR and CDR2 is FQNEAQ in the germline V gene (reference sequence). The CDR3 totals 16 residues. V was shortened by 0 bases and J by 2 bases, with 14 bases between the two germline ends. The CDR3 region is CASSLAGGLHPYEQYF. CDR3 nucleotides: TGTGCCAGCAGCTTAGCGGGCGGATTACATCCCTACGAGCAGTACTTC.

This clonotype showed up just a few times. The chain carries TRBV12-3 or TRBV12-4 and TRBJ1-1, with D possibly TRBD1 on 5 matching bases. The length of the CDR3 is 12 residues. The V end was cut by 7 bases, the J end by 3 bases, with 9 bases between. CDR3 amino acids: CASTDRYTEAFF. In nucleotides, the CDR3 is TGTGCCAGCACTGACAGATACACTGAAGCTTTCTTT.

The V and J genes are TRBV6-6 and TRBJ1-1; D ambiguous. The germline CDR1 and CDR2 sequences are MNHNY and SVGAGI (reference sequence). CDR3 length: 14 amino acids. V lost 4 bases and J lost 1, with 10 bases in between. The CDR3 DNA follows: TGTGCCAGCAGTTCCCGACGGCAGAACACTGAAGCTTTCTTT. This sequence encodes CASSSRRQNTEAFF.

There are a few counts of this clonotype. The rearrangement uses TRBV4-3 and TRBJ2-3; TRBD2 aligns across 8 bases. This CDR3 contains 16 residues. CDR1 and CDR2 (germline): LGHNA, YSLEER. V lost 0 bases and J lost 5; bases outside the gene matches: 7. CDR3 sequence: CASSQEAGRAIDTQYF. CDR3 bases: TGCGCCAGCAGCCAAGAGGCCGGGAGGGCCATAGATACGCAGTATTTT.